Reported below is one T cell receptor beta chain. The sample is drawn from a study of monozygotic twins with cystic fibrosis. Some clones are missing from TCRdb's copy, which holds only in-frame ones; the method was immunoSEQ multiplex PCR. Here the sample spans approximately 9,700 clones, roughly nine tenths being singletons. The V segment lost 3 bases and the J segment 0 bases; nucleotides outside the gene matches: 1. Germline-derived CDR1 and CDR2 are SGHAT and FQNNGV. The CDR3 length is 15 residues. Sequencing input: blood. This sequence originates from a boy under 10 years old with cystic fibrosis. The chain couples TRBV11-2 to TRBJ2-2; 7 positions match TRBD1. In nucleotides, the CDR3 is TGTGCCAGCAGCTTGACAGGGCCGAACACCGGGGAGCTGTTTTTT. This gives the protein CASSLTGPNTGELFF.